Presented here are 15 T cell receptor beta chains from one specimen sequenced in a study of blood T cells in healthy people across ages. A second PCR of roughly 7 to 11 cycles used a sample-barcoded 5' primer and a J-beta primer mix. TCRdb re-analysed the 5' RACE reads in MiXCR, keeping a single row per CDR3 protein. This table holds approximately 1.5 million distinct CDR3 sequences, about 35% found once. The sequencing sample was made of blood. Receptors were obtained from a woman aged 25 to 39 in good health.

Worth noting for this clonotype: The final CDR3 position lacks the conserved phenylalanine or tryptophan, pointing to a likely read error. The V call is TRBV20-1, the J call TRBJ2-3, with a tentative D call TRBD2 (6 bases). The germline V gene encodes CDR1 DFQATT and CDR2 SNEGSKA (reference sequence). The ends were cut back, 5 bases at V and 4 bases at J, with 22 bases in the middle. The CDR3 is made up of 16 amino acids. CDR3: CSAGRDSSRFPDTQYC. CDR3 sequence (DNA): TGCAGTGCTGGCCGGGACTCAAGTAGGTTCCCAGATACGCAGTATTGT.

The table lists this clonotype with many counts. The chain is built from TRBV29-1 and TRBJ2-7; TRBD1 matches 8 bases. CDR1 and CDR2 from the germline V gene are SQVTM and ANQGSEA. CDR3 size: 13 residues. V shed 6 bases, J shed 5 bases, and the junction held 9 bases outside the gene matches. The CDR3 reads CSVSGQGIHEQYF. The CDR3 DNA sequence: TGCAGCGTCTCCGGACAGGGTATCCACGAGCAGTACTTC.

The chain joins TRBV20-1 to TRBJ1-5; TRBD1 matches at 10 bases. Per the germline V gene, CDR1 is DFQATT and CDR2 is SNEGSKA (reference sequence). The CDR3 sequence is 14 residues long. V lost 5 bases, J lost 6 bases, and 7 bases stayed unmatched. The CDR3 here is CSAPTGGLGQPQHF. The CDR3, as DNA: TGCAGTGCTCCGACAGGGGGCCTTGGTCAGCCCCAGCATTTT.

This clonotype has a handful of counts. The chain links TRBV11-2 to TRBJ2-5; D is unresolved. CDR3 length: 12 residues. Per the germline V gene, CDR1 is SGHAT and CDR2 is FQNNGV. The V gene lost 4 bases and the J gene lost 7 bases, with 10 bases spanning the gap. In DNA form, the CDR3 reads TGTGCCAGCAGCTCCCCCCGGAGGACCCAGTACTTC. Translating gives CASSSPRRTQYF.

This clonotype was seen ten or more times. The V and J genes are TRBV4-1 and TRBJ2-5; D is ambiguous. Per germline, CDR1 MGHRA and CDR2 YSYEKL. V dropped 1 base and J dropped 4 bases, with 10 bases sitting between them. The CDR3 totals 14 residues. The CDR3 nucleotides read TGCGCCAGCAGCCAAGCGGGTCGTACAGAGACCCAGTACTTC. Translated, it gives CASSQAGRTETQYF.

This clonotype is a singleton in its sample. V usage is TRBV20-1 and J usage is TRBJ2-7, with 13 bases that match TRBD2. The V segment lost 5 bases and the J segment 6 bases; nucleotides outside the gene matches: 10. Looked up from germline, CDR1 is DFQATT and CDR2 is SNEGSKA (reference sequence). CDR3 length: 15 residues. In DNA form, the CDR3 reads TGCAGTGCTTTCACAGGACTAGCGGGGGTGGCCGAGCAGTACTTC. Protein: CSAFTGLAGVAEQYF.

The chain uses TRBV4-1 and TRBJ2-7, with 7 bases lining up with TRBD2. CDR3 length: 13 amino acids. CDR1 and CDR2 (germline): MGHRA, YSYEKL. Trimming took 5 bases from V and 3 from J; bases not matched to a gene: 4. This CDR3 reads CASSVKRDYEQYF. CDR3 in DNA: TGCGCCAGCAGCGTCAAGCGGGACTACGAGCAGTACTTC.

Remarks on this clonotype: A much larger clonotype is one base distant, so this may be a read error. The CDR3 bases are TGTGCCTGGAGCGGCAGGTCTTATGGCTACACCTTC. Amino acid sequence: CAWSGRSYGYTF. The chain links TRBV30 to TRBJ1-2; D gene ambiguous. Trimming shortened V by 3 bases and J by 5 bases, and 10 bases separated the two germline ends. The CDR3 extends over 12 amino acids. The germline gives CDR1 GTSNPN, CDR2 SVGIG (reference sequence).

The chain links TRBV7-2 to TRBJ2-1, with 8 bases aligning to TRBD2. Germline values: CDR1 SGHTA, CDR2 FQGNSA. The CDR3 contains 16 residues. V lost 5 bases to trimming and J lost 4 bases; unmatched junction nucleotides: 10. The CDR3 DNA sequence: TGTGCCAGCAGCCCGGGCTGGGGCGGGGGGTACAATGAGCAGTTCTTC. It yields the protein CASSPGWGGGYNEQFF.

This clonotype was found a few times. The chain joins TRBV7-9 to TRBJ2-7; D is undetermined. This CDR3 is built from 12 residues. Germline loops: CDR1 SEHNR, CDR2 FQNEAQ (reference sequence). Trimming removed 5 bases at V and 5 bases at J, with 10 bases between. CDR3 DNA: TGTGCCAGCAGCCCCTCGGTTCACGAGCAGTACTTC. Translation: CASSPSVHEQYF.

This sequence joins TRBV2 and TRBJ2-5; 10 bases match TRBD2. The CDR3 spans 15 residues. V gave up 5 bases and J gave up 4 bases; unmatched junction bases: 7. Germline lookup yields CDR1 SNHLY and CDR2 FYNNEI. This CDR3 is CASSPLAGVPETQYF. The CDR3 DNA is TGTGCCAGCAGTCCTCTAGCGGGGGTCCCAGAGACCCAGTACTTC.

Remarks on this clonotype: Mismatch with germline at one junction end may stem from a read error. The J gene is TRBJ1-2, the V gene TRBV4-1, with 7 bases fitting TRBD1. The CDR3 extends over 14 amino acids. Germline assignment: CDR1 MGHRA and CDR2 YSYEKL. The CDR3 sequence: CASGQVGRGNGYTF. CDR3 nucleotides: TGCGCCAGCGGCCAAGTGGGCAGGGGGAATGGCTACACCTTC.

The chain combines TRBV20-1 with TRBJ2-2; D assignment may be TRBD1 or TRBD2 (5 bases each). V lost 4 bases and J lost 6, with 18 bases in between. Germline V gene data show CDR1 as DFQATT and CDR2 as SNEGSKA (reference sequence). The CDR3 has 15 residues. The CDR3 bases are TGCAGTGCTACCGGGACCCGGGGATTGGCCGGGGAGCTGTTTTTT. This encodes CSATGTRGLAGELFF.

This sequence joins TRBV20-1 and TRBJ2-1; 11 bases match TRBD1. Per germline, CDR1 DFQATT and CDR2 SNEGSKA (reference sequence). Trimming cost V 4 bases and J 7 bases; bases outside gene matches: 9. The CDR3 spans 15 residues. Here the CDR3 reads CSANLDRGQENEQFF. The CDR3 nucleotides read TGCAGTGCTAACCTGGACAGGGGGCAGGAGAATGAGCAGTTCTTC.

The chain recombines TRBV28 with TRBJ1-5; D is undetermined. V gave up 4 bases and J gave up 7 bases, with 5 bases separating them. The germline V gene encodes CDR1 MDHEN and CDR2 SYDVKM. This CDR3 has 11 amino acids. The CDR3 region has the DNA TGTGCCAGCAGTTCCGACCAGCCCCAGCATTTT. Encoded protein: CASSSDQPQHF.